Reported below is one T cell receptor (beta chain). The CDR3 runs to 14 residues. The V and J ends lost 0 bases and 4 bases respectively, with 8 bases between them. Germline-derived CDR1 and CDR2 are SGHRS and YFSETQ. Sequenced material consisted of expressed TCRB transcripts (all of the isolated RNA was reverse transcribed). Clones were sequenced by immunoSEQ multiplex PCR, and TCRdb holds only the in-frame ones, with some missing. The profile shows 350,000 to 400,000 clones, more than 13% of them singletons. These data originate in a study of beta chain features in type 1 diabetes. Input material: naive CD4+ T cells from blood. The source is a young woman in good health. The gene calls are TRBV5-1 and TRBJ2-1, with D hard to call. The CDR3 region is CASSLASPYNEQFF. The DNA for the CDR3 is TGCGCCAGCAGCTTGGCCTCTCCGTACAATGAGCAGTTCTTC.